This TCR beta chain emerged from a study of T cell repertoires in cytomegalovirus infection. This clonotype was detected ten times or more. From germline, CDR1 is LGHNT and CDR2 FRNRAP. This CDR3 spans 13 amino acids. The V and J ends lost 1 base and 6 bases respectively, with 8 bases between them. TCRdb called the reads again in MiXCR, with one record for every CDR3 protein. The sample consists of approximately 250,000 distinct CDR3 sequences, roughly 9% of them appearing once. The receptor was derived from a human donor in good health (CMV status not recorded). Some clones in this sample may be carry-over from other donors' samples. The V call is TRBV12-5, the J call TRBJ2-3, with D unresolved. The sequencing sample was made of PBMCs. Here the CDR3 DNA reads TGTGCTAGTGGTTTGGACGTAAAGGATACGCAGTATTTT. Its translation: CASGLDVKDTQYF. Full variable domain (missing parts from reference TRBV12-5 and TRBJ2-3): DARVTQTPRHKVTEMGQEVTMRCQPILGHNTVFWYRQTMMQGLELLAYFRNRAPLDDSGMPKDRFSAEMPDATLATLKIQPSEPRDSAVYFCASGLDVKDTQYFGPGTRLTVL.